This T cell receptor (beta chain) was captured in a study of cytomegalovirus exposure and HLA in healthy donors. Findings and limits, study-wide: Cytomegalovirus-associated TCR beta chains were listed, numbering 150 to 200.

Details on this clone: Antigen specificity is unknown.

This CDR3 has 14 residues. Per the germline V gene, CDR1 is SGHRS and CDR2 is YFSETQ. V lost 3 bases, J lost 2 bases, and 4 bases stayed unmatched. In the PCR, 60 Vbeta and 13 Jbeta primers were used. The repertoire was sequenced with immunoSEQ multiplex PCR; TCRdb's copy has only in-frame clones and lacks some. The repertoire holds some 170,000 clones, with more than 80% as singletons. Sequencing was done on a sample of PBMCs. The gene calls are TRBV5-1 and TRBJ2-7, with 8 bases aligning to TRBD1. The receptor's source is a woman under 30 in good health and CMV-seropositive. This CDR3 is CASSSGQGAYEQYF. In DNA, the CDR3 is TGCGCCAGCAGCTCTGGACAGGGAGCCTACGAGCAGTACTTC.